This T cell receptor beta chain is from a study of OX40 agonist ivuxolimab in advanced cancers. Patients were excluded for autoimmune disease history or systemic immunosuppression. The assay was immunoSEQ multiplex PCR, and TCRdb's table has in-frame clones only and misses some. The sample gives roughly 120,000 clones, approximately 90% of which show up once; 0.27% is in the top ten. Germline CDR1 reads SQVTM; CDR2 reads ANQGSEA. Unmatched junction bases numbered 6, after V lost 8 bases and J lost 9 bases. This CDR3 region has 11 residues. The V call is TRBV29-1, the J call TRBJ2-1; 8 positions match TRBD2. This material consisted of CD4+ or CD8+ T cells sorted from blood, taken in a trial of the OX40 agonist ivuxolimab. The receptor was derived from an adult with an advanced solid tumor such as melanoma, head and neck, liver or kidney cancer. The CDR3, as DNA: TGCAGCACGGGACTAGTTATTGAGCAGTTCTTC. It is translated as CSTGLVIEQFF.